This T cell receptor (beta chain) is from a study of metastatic and nonmetastatic thyroid tumors. Across the study: Repertoire data that came from the blood and tumor or nodule tissue of malignant and benign thyroid patients were compared. General study findings and limits: As reported, TCR beta diversity in blood and tumor was significantly higher in malignant thyroid tumors than in benign nodules.

Per germline, CDR1 DFQATT and CDR2 SNEGSKA (reference sequence). This CDR3 is built from 10 residues. Trimming removed 3 bases at V and 3 bases at J, with 3 bases between. All patients reached thyroid surgery having received no treatment beforehand. Methods used by the authors: Researchers built a distant-metastasis classifier for papillary thyroid cancer that drew on CDR3 differences across clinicopathological groups. Using MiXCR, TCRdb reanalyzed the PCR reads. Clone size and V and J calls follow TCRdb, not the original study. This repertoire shows over 15,000 clones, 25% to 30% found once; its top ten account for around 13%. Regarding this clone: Its cognate antigen is unknown.

Sequencing input: tumor tissue. This sequence originates from a male donor with papillary thyroid cancer or a benign thyroid nodule (not recorded which). Some clones in this sample may be carry-over from other donors' samples. The chain combines TRBV20-1 with TRBJ2-7; D gene uncertain. In DNA form, the CDR3 reads TGCAGTGCTAGCAGCTACGAGCAGTACTTC. This translates into CSASSYEQYF.